This T cell receptor (beta chain) was sequenced for a study of sequential checkpoint blockade in melanoma (dated by TCRdb to about 2019). Context from the whole study: Using 1:1 randomization, the trial assigned patients either to first-line nivolumab followed by ipilimumab (arm A) or to ipilimumab followed by nivolumab (arm B). Around 80% of the matched pre- and post-treatment tumor biopsy pairs came from the same lesion. For twenty-two patients, matched tumor biopsies were obtained before treatment and at week 13, following single-agent nivolumab (arm A) or ipilimumab (arm B). Both trial sequences were followed by maintenance nivolumab. DNA from 75 to 100 melanoma tumor samples collected before treatment underwent TCRbeta immunosequencing. Study-wide findings and limitations: In the nivolumab-first arm (arm A), an association was found between pretreatment tumor TIL clonality and response (P = .04). Tumor T-cell fraction and clonality were correlated with PD-L1 staining and CD8+ T-cell counts, but not with mutational load. Validation of the response-prediction model combining TCR metrics and mutation burden is needed in larger, independent patient cohorts. Achieving clinical benefit was about 30 times more likely for patients whose tumor T-cell fraction and clonality increased by week 13. Small sample sizes and reduced statistical power limited the analyses of tumor T-cell fraction within each arm.

TCRbeta CDR3 regions were immunosequenced from genomic DNA with the immunoSEQ Assay. Genomic DNA was amplified by bias-controlled multiplex PCR before high-throughput sequencing. Per the authors' processing: To quantify the absolute abundance of each unique TCRbeta CDR3 region, the sequences were collapsed and filtered. Clonality was defined as 1 minus Pielou's evenness and was calculated using productive rearrangements only. Tumor T-cell fraction was computed by normalizing TCRbeta template counts to usable DNA, estimated from several housekeeping genes. Clones with significantly greater frequencies in on-treatment versus baseline samples were identified using a previously published method. The table was pulled from immuneACCESS by TCRdb, which kept in-frame rearrangements only. Such tables lose some clones; where checked, under half of the loss comes from unresolved V genes, and the rest has no known cause. The V and J calls and the clone size are those of that table, but D and trimming were determined from the DNA. The sample table lists about 5,100 clones, roughly 24% of them with a count of one. The ten most abundant clones make up 20% to 25% of the sample.

The sample's treatment or condition, from its label and the paper: randomized to nivolumab then ipilimumab (arm A) or the reverse (arm B). No trial patient had received prior DNA-damaging chemotherapy. Samples were obtained from patients with melanoma enrolled in CheckMate 064, a randomized, open-label phase II trial of sequential checkpoint blockade. Genomic DNA from formalin-fixed paraffin-embedded (FFPE) tissue samples was used for tumor TCR sequencing. This clone is identified as medium-sized (0.01 to 0.1%). Its antigen is not yet known. No much larger clonotype is one base removed from it; base qualities were not supplied. Cut back by 6 bases and 0 bases, the V and J ends lie 15 bases apart. The germline V gene specifies SGHNT as CDR1 and YENEEA as CDR2. The CDR3 measures 16 amino acids from cysteine to phenylalanine. The only DNA kept is the CDR3, 48 bases in frame from the first base.

The sequence was collected from a human donor with melanoma. Rearrangement joined TRBV11-3 to TRBJ2-1, with a tentative D gene TRBD1 over 6 matching bases. Specimen: tumor tissue (inferred from file names), collected from a patient given nivolumab and ipilimumab in sequence. The CDR3 protein is CASRGTGIGSYNEQFF. The DNA sequence reads TGTGCCAGCAGAGGCACAGGGATTGGCTCCTACAATGAGCAGTTCTTC.